This T cell receptor (beta chain) was profiled in a study of T cells expressing NK-cell markers (dated by TCRdb to about 2020). About the investigation overall: TCR beta-chain repertoires were profiled in sorted CD3+CD56+NKG2C+, CD3+CD56+NKG2C- and CD3+CD56-NKG2C+ T-cell subsets from fewer than 10 donors. Seven of the eight sequenced donors were HCMV-seropositive and one was HCMV-seronegative. The study sequenced eight donors, all healthy volunteers chosen at random: three men and five women. Illumina HiSeq 2000/2500, MiSeq or NextSeq was used to sequence libraries as 2 x 150 bp reads. Overall results and qualifications from the work: Those dominant clonotypes were again the most abundant among CD3+CD56-NKG2C+ cells in a few donors, at roughly 25-60.1%. It remained unclear whether the expanded NKG2C-expressing T cell clones were specific for HCMV antigens. In six donors, the dominant CD3+CD56+NKG2C+ clonotypes ranked among the top 10 CD8+ clonotypes, making up roughly 1.0-7.0% of CD8+ T cells.

A remark on this clonotype: This receptor's antigen is unknown.

According to the germline V gene, CDR1 reads KGHSH and CDR2 reads LQKENI. Inclusive of the bounding cysteine and phenylalanine, the CDR3 is 14 residues long. Only the protein is available. The listed sequencing device is Illumina HiSeq 2000. The TCR beta cDNA libraries were made using 5'RACE template switching, a step that added both a universal primer site and unique molecular identifiers. Synthesis of cDNA was primed from the TCR beta constant segment and was followed by two consecutive PCR amplification steps. In the source study's methods: MIGEC handled demultiplexing of the reads and grouping by UMI, while MiTCR was used to assemble and quantify clonotypes. Only TCR cDNA sequences supported by at least two reads were kept to exclude erroneous sequences. The tcR package was used for downstream repertoire analysis, and clonotypes were matched between fractions using CDR3 nucleotide sequence together with V segment. VDJmatch was used to annotate antigen specificity against VDJdb, with one amino acid substitution allowed in CDR3. TCRdb reprocessed the reads, and each CDR3 protein sequence is entered once, without DNA. TCRdb's processing, not the authors', yielded these V and J calls. This specimen's table enumerates 350,000 to 400,000 distinct CDR3 sequences. The ten largest make up roughly 10% of the sample.

A commercial ELISA kit detecting HCMV-specific IgG in serum was used to determine HCMV serostatus. Ficoll density gradient centrifugation was used to isolate peripheral blood mononuclear cells from blood. This chain joins TRBV18 to TRBJ2-1. Specimen: blood T cells: a sorted CD56 or NKG2C T cell subset, CD4+ or CD8+ T cells, or bulk PBMC T cells (not recorded which). The sequence came from a woman aged 45-65 years in good health. Donor details come from another sample of the same person, matched by shared clones. The CDR3 protein is CASSPQLGYNEQFF.